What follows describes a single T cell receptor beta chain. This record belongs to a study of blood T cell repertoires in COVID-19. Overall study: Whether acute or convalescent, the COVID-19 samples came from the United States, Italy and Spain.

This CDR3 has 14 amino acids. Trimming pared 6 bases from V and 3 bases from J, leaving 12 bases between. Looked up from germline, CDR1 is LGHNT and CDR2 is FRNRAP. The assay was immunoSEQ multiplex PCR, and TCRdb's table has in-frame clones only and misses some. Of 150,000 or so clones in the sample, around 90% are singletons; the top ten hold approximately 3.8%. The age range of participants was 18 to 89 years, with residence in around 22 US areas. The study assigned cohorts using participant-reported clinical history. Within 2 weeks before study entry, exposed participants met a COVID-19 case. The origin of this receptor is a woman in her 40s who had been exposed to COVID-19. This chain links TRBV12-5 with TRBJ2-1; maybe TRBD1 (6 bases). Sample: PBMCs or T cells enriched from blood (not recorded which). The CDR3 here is CASGPDRDYNEQFF. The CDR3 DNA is TGTGCTAGTGGACCGGACAGAGACTACAATGAGCAGTTCTTC.